These T cell receptor beta chains were read from a single sample in a study of blood T cells in healthy people across ages. TCRdb re-derived calls from the 5' RACE reads in MiXCR, one entry per CDR3 protein. Here the sample spans about 1.4 million distinct CDR3 sequences, around 59% being singletons. The sample comprised blood. The receptors were sampled from a man younger than 35 in good health. Each CDR3 is given with its conserved first and last residue. The D gene is left open where the match is weak. Some rows have no size entry. The others give once, few or many, or a class for an expanded clone.

size,V,J,D,CDR3,DNA
.,TRBV4-3,TRBJ2-3,.,CASSQERDTDTQYF,TGCGCCAGCAGCCAAGAGCGGGACACAGATACGCAGTATTTT
few,TRBV20-1,TRBJ2-7,TRBD2,CSARSSWLAGGELSYEQYF,TGCAGTGCTAGATCCTCTTGGCTAGCGGGGGGGGAATTGTCCTACGAGCAGTACTTC
.,TRBV13,TRBJ2-7,TRBD1,CASSLIPYETGESYEQYF,TGTGCCAGCAGCTTAATCCCCTACGAGACAGGGGAGTCCTACGAGCAGTACTTC
.,TRBV27,TRBJ2-1,TRBD1,CASSPPPGQIYNEQFF,TGTGCCAGCAGTCCTCCCCCGGGACAGATATACAATGAGCAGTTCTTC
.,TRBV7-8,TRBJ2-7,TRBD2,CASSTGLGGQSDEQYF,TGTGCCAGCAGCACGGGACTAGGAGGCCAATCCGACGAGCAGTACTTC
few,TRBV7-2,TRBJ2-5,TRBD2,CASSLLGRDQETQYF,TGTGCCAGCAGCTTATTGGGGAGGGACCAAGAGACCCAGTACTTC
.,TRBV20-1,TRBJ1-6,.,CSARDIVKQADSPLHF,TGCAGTGCTAGAGATATTGTGAAACAGGCCGATTCACCCCTCCACTTT
once,TRBV11-2,TRBJ2-4,.,CASSLVPVYGQYF,TGTGCCAGCAGCTTAGTTCCCGTATACGGGCAGTACTTC
.,TRBV20-1,TRBJ1-2,.,CSARVPGAPYGYTF,TGCAGTGCTAGAGTTCCAGGAGCCCCCTATGGCTACACCTTC
few,TRBV27,TRBJ2-1,TRBD1,CASSWGQGAYNEQFF,TGTGCCAGCAGTTGGGGACAGGGGGCCTACAATGAGCAGTTCTTC
.,TRBV20-1,TRBJ2-1,TRBD2,CSVPIGREMIHEQFF,TGCAGTGTTCCCATAGGGCGGGAGATGATCCATGAGCAGTTCTTC
.,TRBV6-6,TRBJ2-5,.,CASSPPGLGYNEQYF,TGTGCCAGCAGTCCGCCGGGACTCGGCTACAATGAGCAGTACTTC
few,TRBV7-9,TRBJ1-2,.,CASSLEVAGDHGYTF,TGTGCCAGCAGCTTAGAGGTTGCAGGGGACCATGGCTACACCTTC
.,TRBV5-1,TRBJ2-2,TRBD2,CASSYGTSGAGELFF,TGCGCCAGCAGCTACGGTACTAGCGGGGCCGGGGAGCTGTTTTTT
.,TRBV4-2,TRBJ2-7,TRBD1,CASSQLIRDRAYEQYF,TGTGCCAGCAGCCAACTAATCCGGGACAGGGCCTACGAGCAGTACTTC
.,TRBV4-2,TRBJ2-4,TRBD2,CASSQEDLAGGLYKNIQYF,TGTGCCAGCAGCCAAGAGGACCTAGCGGGAGGACTTTACAAAAACATTCAGTACTTC
.,TRBV29-1,TRBJ2-7,TRBD2,CSVMVAGDYEQYF,TGCAGCGTTATGGTAGCGGGGGATTACGAGCAGTACTTC
few,TRBV28,TRBJ2-3,TRBD2,CASSSGLAGGKDTQYF,TGTGCCAGCAGTTCTGGACTAGCGGGGGGTAAAGATACGCAGTATTTT
few,TRBV12-3/TRBV12-4,TRBJ2-3,TRBD2,CATDRGEGDTQYF,TGTGCCACAGATCGGGGGGAGGGAGATACGCAGTATTTT
few,TRBV7-9,TRBJ2-1,.,CASSSILGDEQFF,TGTGCCAGCAGCTCAATACTTGGCGATGAGCAGTTCTTC
.,TRBV11-3,TRBJ2-5,.,CASSFSTPGQETQYF,TGTGCCAGCAGCTTCTCTACGCCAGGCCAAGAGACCCAGTACTTC
few,TRBV6-1,TRBJ2-7,.,CASSERKGEQYF,TGTGCCAGCAGTGAACGTAAGGGCGAGCAGTACTTC
.,TRBV6-5,TRBJ2-1,.,CASSSSGTLFNEQFF,TGTGCCAGCAGTTCAAGTGGGACGCTATTCAATGAGCAGTTCTTC
.,TRBV2,TRBJ2-3,.,CASSAFERGAGTDTQYF,TGTGCCAGCAGTGCCTTTGAGAGAGGGGCAGGCACAGATACGCAGTATTTT
once,TRBV28,TRBJ2-5,.,CASISGLANNEQYF,TGTGCCAGTATATCTGGTCTAGCAAACAATGAGCAGTACTTC
.,TRBV7-2,TRBJ2-6,.,CASSLGWGAGANVLTF,TGTGCCAGCAGCTTAGGGTGGGGAGCTGGGGCCAACGTCCTGACTTTC
.,TRBV6-5,TRBJ1-2,TRBD1,CASSRTGYNGYTF,TGTGCCAGCAGCCGGACAGGGTATAATGGCTACACCTTC
.,TRBV29-1,TRBJ2-1,.,CSVRFGEFSYNEQFF,.
.,TRBV15,TRBJ2-7,.,CATSREGGSEQYF,TGTGCCACCAGCAGAGAGGGGGGAAGCGAGCAGTACTTC
.,TRBV29-1,TRBJ2-7,.,CSVKGNLGYEQYF,TGCAGCGTTAAGGGGAACCTTGGATACGAGCAGTACTTC
once,TRBV18,TRBJ2-1,TRBD2,CASSPPTGGPGNEQFF,TGTGCCAGCTCACCACCCACGGGGGGGCCGGGGAATGAGCAGTTCTTC
.,TRBV4-3,TRBJ2-3,.,CASSQARGSSTDTQYF,TGCGCCAGCAGCCAAGCAAGGGGATCTAGCACAGATACGCAGTATTTT